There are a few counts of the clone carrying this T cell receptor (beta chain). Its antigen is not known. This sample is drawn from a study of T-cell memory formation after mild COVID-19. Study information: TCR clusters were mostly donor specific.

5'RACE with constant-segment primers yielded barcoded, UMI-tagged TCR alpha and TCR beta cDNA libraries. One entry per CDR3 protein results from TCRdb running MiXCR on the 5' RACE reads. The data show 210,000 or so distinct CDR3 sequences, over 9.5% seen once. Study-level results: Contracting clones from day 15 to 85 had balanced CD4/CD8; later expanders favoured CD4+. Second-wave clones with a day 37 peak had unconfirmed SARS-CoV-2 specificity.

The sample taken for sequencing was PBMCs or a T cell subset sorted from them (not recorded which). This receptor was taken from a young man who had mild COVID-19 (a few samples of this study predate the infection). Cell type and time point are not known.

The CDR3 sequence is CASSLRKAYEQYF. The CDR3, as DNA: TGTGCCAGCAGCTTACGGAAAGCCTACGAGCAGTACTTC. The chain couples TRBV7-3 to TRBJ2-7, with D unresolved. Germline values: CDR1 SGHTA, CDR2 FQGTGA. This CDR3 is built from 13 residues. Trimming removed 2 bases from V and 2 bases from J, with 7 bases in between.